This record concerns one T cell receptor beta chain sequence. The sample is drawn from a study of blood T cell repertoires in COVID-19. Overall study context: Sites across the United States, Italy and Spain contributed samples from acute and convalescent COVID-19. Sources were T cells, B-cell-depleted T cells, or PBMCs; the material itself was cDNA or gDNA.

Germline V gives CDR1 SNHLY, CDR2 FYNNEI. This CDR3 contains 14 residues. The V and J ends lost 6 bases and 10 bases, in that order; junction bases with no gene match: 6. Followed over time, Seattle patients had been enrolled while infection was active. Original processing methods: Nucleated cell number was recorded as an estimate derived from reference gene primer amplification. Method: immunoSEQ multiplex PCR; TCRdb's copy keeps in-frame clones and lacks some. V and J calls plus clone size are reproduced from that table; the DNA served to infer D and trimming. This table has roughly 410,000 clones, approximately 89% appearing once.

The chain has TRBV2 and TRBJ1-6; TRBD1 agrees at 10 bases. The origin of this receptor is a woman aged 55-69 years with COVID-19, enrolled during active disease. The source material was peripheral blood. CDR3 nucleotide sequence: TGTGCCAGCAGCCGACAGGGGGCAGAGTCACCCCTCCACTTT. It specifies CASSRQGAESPLHF.